This TCR beta chain was identified during a study of cytomegalovirus exposure and HLA in healthy donors. The method was immunoSEQ multiplex PCR; TCRdb's version includes in-frame clones alone and lacks a portion of them. This sample has over 200,000 clones; almost 90% occur once, and the top ten carry 2.5% to 3.5%. V was pared by 3 bases and J by 2 bases, with 6 bases of the junction left unmatched. CDR1 is SGHNT, CDR2 YYREEE, per germline (reference sequence). CDR3 size: 17 residues. Sequenced material: PBMCs. The receptor was derived from a woman between 18 and 29 years old in good health and CMV-seronegative. The chain uses TRBV5-4 and TRBJ2-3; 13 bases agree with TRBD2. The CDR3 DNA sequence: TGTGCCAGCAGCTCTAGGACTAGCGGGGGATTCACAGATACGCAGTATTTT. Protein: CASSSRTSGGFTDTQYF.